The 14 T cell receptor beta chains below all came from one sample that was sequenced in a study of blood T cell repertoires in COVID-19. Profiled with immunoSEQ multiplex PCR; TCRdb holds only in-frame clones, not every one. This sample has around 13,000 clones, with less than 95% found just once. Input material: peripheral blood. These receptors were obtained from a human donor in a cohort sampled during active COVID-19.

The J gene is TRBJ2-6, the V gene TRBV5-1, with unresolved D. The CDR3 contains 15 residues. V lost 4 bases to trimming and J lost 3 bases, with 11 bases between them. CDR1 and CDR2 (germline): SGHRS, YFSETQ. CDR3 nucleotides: TGCGCCAGCAGCCCGGAAGAGGTTGGGGCCAACGTCCTGACTTTC. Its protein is CASSPEEVGANVLTF.

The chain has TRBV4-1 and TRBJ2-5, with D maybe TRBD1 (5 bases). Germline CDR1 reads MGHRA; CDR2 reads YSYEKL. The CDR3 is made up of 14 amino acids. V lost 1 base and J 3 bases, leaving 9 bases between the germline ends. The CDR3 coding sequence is TGCGCCAGCAGCCAAGGGCCCAGGGAAGAGACCCAGTACTTC. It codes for CASSQGPREETQYF.

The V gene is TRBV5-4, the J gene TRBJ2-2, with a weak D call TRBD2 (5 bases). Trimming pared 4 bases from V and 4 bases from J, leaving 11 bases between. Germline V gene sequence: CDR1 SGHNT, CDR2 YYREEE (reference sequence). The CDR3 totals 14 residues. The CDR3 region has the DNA TGTGCCAGCAGCGGCTCCACTAGCACCGGGGAGCTGTTTTTT. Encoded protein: CASSGSTSTGELFF.

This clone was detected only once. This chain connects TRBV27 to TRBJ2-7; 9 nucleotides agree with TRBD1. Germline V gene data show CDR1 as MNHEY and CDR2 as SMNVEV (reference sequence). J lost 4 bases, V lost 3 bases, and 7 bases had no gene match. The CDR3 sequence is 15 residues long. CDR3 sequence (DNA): TGTGCCAGCAGTTTGGGACAGGGCCCCCTATACGAGCAGTACTTC. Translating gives CASSLGQGPLYEQYF.

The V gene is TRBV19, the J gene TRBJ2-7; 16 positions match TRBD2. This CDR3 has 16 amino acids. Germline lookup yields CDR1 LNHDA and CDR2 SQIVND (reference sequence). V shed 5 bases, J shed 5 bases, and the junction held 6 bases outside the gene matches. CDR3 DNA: TGTGCCAGTAGTCCGGGACTAGCGGGAGGGCCGGACGAGCAGTACTTC. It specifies CASSPGLAGGPDEQYF.

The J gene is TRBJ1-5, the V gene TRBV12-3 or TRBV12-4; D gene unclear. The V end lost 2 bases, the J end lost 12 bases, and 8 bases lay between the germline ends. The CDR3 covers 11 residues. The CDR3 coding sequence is TGTGCCAGCAGTTTACAAAGCCACCAGCATTTT. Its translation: CASSLQSHQHF.

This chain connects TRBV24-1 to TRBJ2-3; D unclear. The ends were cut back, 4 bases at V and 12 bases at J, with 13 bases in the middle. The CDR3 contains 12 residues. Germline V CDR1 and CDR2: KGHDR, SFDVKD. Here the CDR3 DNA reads TGTGCCACCAGTGAGTCGGGTTCCAAACAGTATTTT. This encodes CATSESGSKQYF.

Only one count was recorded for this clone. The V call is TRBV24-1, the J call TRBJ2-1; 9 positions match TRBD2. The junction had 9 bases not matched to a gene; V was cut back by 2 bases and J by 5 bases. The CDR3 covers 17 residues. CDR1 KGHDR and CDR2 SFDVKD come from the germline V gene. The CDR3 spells CATSDSNLGLANNEQFF. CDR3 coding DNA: TGTGCCACCAGTGATTCGAATCTGGGACTAGCTAACAATGAGCAGTTCTTC.

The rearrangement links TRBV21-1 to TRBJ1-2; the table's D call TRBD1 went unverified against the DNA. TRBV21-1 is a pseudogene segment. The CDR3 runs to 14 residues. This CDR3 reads CASSKAQQGDGYTF. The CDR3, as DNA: TGTGCCAGCAGCAAAGCACAGCAGGGGGATGGCTACACCTTC.

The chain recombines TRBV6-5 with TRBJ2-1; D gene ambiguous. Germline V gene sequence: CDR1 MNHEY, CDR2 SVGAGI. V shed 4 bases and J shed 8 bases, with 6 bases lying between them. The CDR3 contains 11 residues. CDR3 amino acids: CASSWLDEQFF. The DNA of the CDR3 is TGTGCCAGCAGTTGGCTCGATGAGCAGTTCTTC.

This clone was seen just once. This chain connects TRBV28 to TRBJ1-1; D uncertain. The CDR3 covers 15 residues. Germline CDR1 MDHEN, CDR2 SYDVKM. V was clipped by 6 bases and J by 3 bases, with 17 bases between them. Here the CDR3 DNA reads TGTGCCAGCAGAAGGAGGGCGAAAGGGTACACTGAAGCTTTCTTT. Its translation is CASRRRAKGYTEAFF. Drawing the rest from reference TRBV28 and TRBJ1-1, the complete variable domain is DVKVTQSSRYLVKRTGEKVFLECVQDMDHENMFWYRQDPGLGLRLIYFSYDVKMKEKGDIPEGYSVSREKKERFSLILESASTNQTSMYLCASRRRAKGYTEAFFGQGTRLTVV.

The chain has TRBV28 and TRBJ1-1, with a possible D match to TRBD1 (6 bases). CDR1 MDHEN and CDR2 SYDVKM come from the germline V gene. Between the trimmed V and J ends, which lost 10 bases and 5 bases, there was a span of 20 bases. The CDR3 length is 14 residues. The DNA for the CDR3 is TGTGCCACCACCCGAGGGGGAGCAAGGACTGAAGCTTTCTTT. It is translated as CATTRGGARTEAFF.

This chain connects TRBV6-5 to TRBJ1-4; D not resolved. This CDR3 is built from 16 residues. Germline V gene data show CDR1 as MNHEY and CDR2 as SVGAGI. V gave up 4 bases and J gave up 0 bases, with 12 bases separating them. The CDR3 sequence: CASSWTASATNEKLFF. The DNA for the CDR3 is TGTGCCAGCAGTTGGACTGCGAGTGCAACTAATGAAAAACTGTTTTTT.

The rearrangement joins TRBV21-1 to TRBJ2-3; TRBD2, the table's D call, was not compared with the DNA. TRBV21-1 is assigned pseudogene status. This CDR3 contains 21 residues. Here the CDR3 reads CASGTERGTSGRDWSTDTQYF. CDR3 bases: TGTGCCAGCGGCACCGAGCGAGGGACTAGCGGGAGGGATTGGAGCACAGATACGCAGTATTTT.